This T cell receptor (beta chain) was captured by sequencing in a study of neoadjuvant anti-PD-1 for oral cavity cancer. Study-wide context: Non-progressing patients received a fourth nivolumab dose near day 43, then surgery on days 50-56.

The CDR3 extends over 14 amino acids. Germline V gene sequence: CDR1 SGHTA, CDR2 FQGNSA. V was clipped by 5 bases and J by 4 bases, with 12 bases between them. Six replicates per PBMC sample, mostly from roughly 450 ng of genomic DNA. TCRdb keeps only in-frame clones here, not all; method: immunoSEQ multiplex PCR. The repertoire holds 13,000 or so clones, with about two thirds as singletons. Time point given: after neoadjuvant nivolumab, at surgical resection. With regard to this clone: Its specificity is not known.

Study-level results: PBMC Gini-index clonality exceeded responders' in non-responders post-nivolumab.

The sample consisted of PBMCs, taken after nivolumab (anti-PD-1) treatment. The V call is TRBV7-2, the J call TRBJ1-3; possible D gene TRBD1, 6 bases. This receptor was taken from a person aged 35-79 years with oral cavity squamous cell carcinoma. DNA of the CDR3: TGTGCCAGCAGCAAGACAGGCTACGGAAACACCATATATTTT. It encodes CASSKTGYGNTIYF. Using reference TRBV7-2 and TRBJ1-3 for the parts outside the CDR3, the full variable domain is GAGVSQSPSNKVTEKGKDVELRCDPISGHTALYWYRQSLGQGLEFLIYFQGNSAPDKSGLPSDRFSAERTGGSVSTLTIQRTQQEDSAVYLCASSKTGYGNTIYFGEGSWLTVV.